Here is one T cell receptor (beta chain) with its context. The protocol was immunoSEQ multiplex PCR, while the TCRdb copy is restricted to in-frame clones and leaves out a portion. The sample includes around 48,000 clones, roughly 92% of them seen just once. This record belongs to a study of T cell changes during pregnancy in multiple sclerosis. Germline V gene data show CDR1 as SGDLS and CDR2 as YYNGEE. Trimming took 5 bases from V and 8 from J; bases not matched to a gene: 6. CDR3 length equals 13 residues. The receptor's source is a female donor with multiple sclerosis, enrolled in a pregnancy study. Sequencing was performed on CD4+ T cells from peripheral blood mononuclear cells, taken in the third trimester of pregnancy. The V call is TRBV9, the J call TRBJ1-4; TRBD1 agrees at 7 bases. CDR3 sequence (DNA): TGTGCCAGCAGAGGGGGCGCTCAGGAAAAACTGTTTTTT. Translated, it gives CASRGGAQEKLFF.